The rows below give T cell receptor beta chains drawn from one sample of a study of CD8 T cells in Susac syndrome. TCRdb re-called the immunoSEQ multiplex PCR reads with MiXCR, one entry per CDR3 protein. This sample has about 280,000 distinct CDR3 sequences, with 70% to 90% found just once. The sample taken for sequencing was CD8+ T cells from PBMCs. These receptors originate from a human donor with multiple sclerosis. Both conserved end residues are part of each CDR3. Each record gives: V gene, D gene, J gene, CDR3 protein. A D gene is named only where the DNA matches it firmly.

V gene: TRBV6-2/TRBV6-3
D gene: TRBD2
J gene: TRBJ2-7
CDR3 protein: CASSAFPREGSYEQYF

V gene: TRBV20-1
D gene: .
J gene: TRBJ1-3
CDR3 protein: CSARDRQTGNTIYF

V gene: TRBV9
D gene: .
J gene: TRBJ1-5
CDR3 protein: CASSVGGKGQPQHF

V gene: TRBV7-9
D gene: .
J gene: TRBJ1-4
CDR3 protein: CASSLEAREKLFF

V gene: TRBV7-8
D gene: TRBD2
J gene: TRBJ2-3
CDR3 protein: CASSPPASGRKDTQYF

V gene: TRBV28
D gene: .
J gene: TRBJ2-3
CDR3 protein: CASSLRGRRYTDTQYF

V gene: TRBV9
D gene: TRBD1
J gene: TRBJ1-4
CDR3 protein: CASSAQQKGTANEKLFF

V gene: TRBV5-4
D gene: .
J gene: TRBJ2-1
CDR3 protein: CASSLPGLGEQFF

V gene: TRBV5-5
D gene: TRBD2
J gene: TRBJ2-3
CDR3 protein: CASSLAEAGEWHF

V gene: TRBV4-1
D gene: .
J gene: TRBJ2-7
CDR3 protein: CASSQEPDPPYEQYF

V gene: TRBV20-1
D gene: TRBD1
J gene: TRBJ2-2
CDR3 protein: CSASVPGQGDTGELFF

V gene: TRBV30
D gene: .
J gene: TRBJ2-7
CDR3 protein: CAWNLGDEQYF

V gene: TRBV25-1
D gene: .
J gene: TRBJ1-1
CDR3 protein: CASSVPGASEAFF

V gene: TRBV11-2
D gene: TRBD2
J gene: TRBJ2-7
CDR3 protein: CASSPIPLAGVYEQYF

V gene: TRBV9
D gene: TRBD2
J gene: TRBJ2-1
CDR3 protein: CASSGGLAGNEQFF

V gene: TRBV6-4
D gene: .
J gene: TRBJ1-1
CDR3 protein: CASSVVGVWANTEAFF

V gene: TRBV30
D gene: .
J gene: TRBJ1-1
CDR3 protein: CAWSLLREREAFF

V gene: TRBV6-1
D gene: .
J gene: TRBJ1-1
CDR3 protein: CASSTRQDWISEAFF

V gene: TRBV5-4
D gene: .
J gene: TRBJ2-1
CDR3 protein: CASSLVPDSWVNNEQFF

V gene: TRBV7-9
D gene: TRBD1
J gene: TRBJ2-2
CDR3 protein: CASSYGTDERLFF

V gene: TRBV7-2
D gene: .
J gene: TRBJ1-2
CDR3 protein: CASSPAGPGLGYTF

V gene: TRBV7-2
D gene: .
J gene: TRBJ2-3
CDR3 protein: CASSWRSTSTDTQYF

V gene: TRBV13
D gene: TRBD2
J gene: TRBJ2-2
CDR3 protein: CASSFIGGLAGDTGELFF

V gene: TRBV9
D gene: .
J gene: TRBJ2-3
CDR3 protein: CASSGGGGDTQYF

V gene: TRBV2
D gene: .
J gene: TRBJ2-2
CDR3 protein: CASTGTPNTGELFF

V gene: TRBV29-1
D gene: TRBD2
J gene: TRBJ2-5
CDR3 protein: CSVAWTSGKRGETQYF

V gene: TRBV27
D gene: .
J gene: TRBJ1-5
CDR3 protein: CASRSLRGTGYNQPQHF

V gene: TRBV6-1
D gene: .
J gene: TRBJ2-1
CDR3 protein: CASSFSGAHNEQFF

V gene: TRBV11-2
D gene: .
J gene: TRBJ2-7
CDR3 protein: CASSLRSGEQYF

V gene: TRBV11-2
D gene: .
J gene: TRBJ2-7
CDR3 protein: CASSLDPGRRRYF

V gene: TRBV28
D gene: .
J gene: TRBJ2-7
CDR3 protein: CASSKYEQYF

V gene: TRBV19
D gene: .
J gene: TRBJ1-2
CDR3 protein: CASSIGGEGPSFYGYTF

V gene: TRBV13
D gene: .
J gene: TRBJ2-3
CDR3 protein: CASSLLATSTDTQYF

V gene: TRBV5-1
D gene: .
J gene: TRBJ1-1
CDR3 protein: CASNLDGRGTEAFF

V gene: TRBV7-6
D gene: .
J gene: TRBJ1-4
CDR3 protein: CASRRGKLFF

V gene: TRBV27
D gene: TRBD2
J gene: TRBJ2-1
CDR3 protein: CASSDRLAGGEQFF

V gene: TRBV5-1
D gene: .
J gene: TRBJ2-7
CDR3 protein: CASSLSPGTGSYEQYF

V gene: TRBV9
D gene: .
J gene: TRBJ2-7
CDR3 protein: CASSVGGSYEQYF

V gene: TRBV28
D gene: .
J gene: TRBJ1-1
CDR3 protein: CASSLRRGRGMTEAFF

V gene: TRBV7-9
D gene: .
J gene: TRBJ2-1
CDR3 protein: CASSSPPTRGYNEQFF

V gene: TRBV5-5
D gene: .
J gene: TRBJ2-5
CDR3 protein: CASSWIPGRGETQYF

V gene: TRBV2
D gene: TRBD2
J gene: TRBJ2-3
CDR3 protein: CASSGGLAGADTQYF

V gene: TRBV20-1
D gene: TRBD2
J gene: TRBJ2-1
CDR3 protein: CSRGGLAEAVYYNEQFF

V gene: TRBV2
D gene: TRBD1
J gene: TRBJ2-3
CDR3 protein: CASSDYVGQGTDTQYF

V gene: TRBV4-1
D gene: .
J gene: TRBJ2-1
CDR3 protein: CASSRRYWVSEQFF

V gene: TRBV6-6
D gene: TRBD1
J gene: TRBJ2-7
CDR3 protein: CASRGRTGGYEQYF

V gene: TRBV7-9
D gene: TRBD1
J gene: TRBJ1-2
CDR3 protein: CASSAPGGADYGYTF

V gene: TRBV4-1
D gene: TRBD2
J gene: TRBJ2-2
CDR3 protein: CASSPRVTSGNTGELFF

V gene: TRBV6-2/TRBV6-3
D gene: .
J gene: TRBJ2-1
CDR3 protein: CASGSRYNEQFF

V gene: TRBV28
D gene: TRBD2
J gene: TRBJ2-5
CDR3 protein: CASSQIAGETQYF

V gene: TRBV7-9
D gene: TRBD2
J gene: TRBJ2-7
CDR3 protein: CASSSPGLAGPHEQYF

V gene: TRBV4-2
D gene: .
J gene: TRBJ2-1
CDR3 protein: CASSPLAYNEQFF